Listed below are T cell receptor beta chains from one sample, sequenced in a study of cytomegalovirus exposure and HLA in healthy donors. Assay used: immunoSEQ multiplex PCR; TCRdb lists only in-frame clones, some missing. The sample includes 150,000 to 200,000 clones, approximately 84% of them seen just once. Sample: PBMCs. Source of these receptors: a girl aged 5 to 17 in good health and CMV-seropositive. Both conserved end residues are trimmed from each CDR3. A clone size is listed for some rows: how often the clone was seen (once, few, many), or a class if it is expanded.

j_call: TRBJ2-3; clone_size: once; v_call: TRBV5-1; cdr3_aa: ASRDFKSADTQY
j_call: TRBJ2-7; clone_size: -; v_call: TRBV5-1; cdr3_aa: ASSLGGGPYEQY
j_call: TRBJ1-1; clone_size: -; v_call: TRBV10-3; cdr3_aa: AITGELGANSEAF
j_call: TRBJ1-1; clone_size: -; v_call: TRBV19; cdr3_aa: ASTLRDRNTEAF
j_call: TRBJ2-5; clone_size: -; v_call: TRBV9; cdr3_aa: ASSVGTNKETQY
j_call: TRBJ1-2; clone_size: -; v_call: TRBV7-8; cdr3_aa: ASSFYPGQGGLARGYT
j_call: TRBJ2-3; clone_size: -; v_call: TRBV29-1; cdr3_aa: SVEEAGGFTDTQY
j_call: TRBJ1-4; clone_size: few; v_call: TRBV6-5; cdr3_aa: ASRQGDATNEKLF
j_call: TRBJ1-3; clone_size: -; v_call: TRBV2; cdr3_aa: ASSEFRRSASGNTIY
j_call: TRBJ2-7; clone_size: -; v_call: TRBV27; cdr3_aa: ASNSRGPSSYEQY
j_call: TRBJ2-7; clone_size: -; v_call: TRBV5-6; cdr3_aa: ASSFLGQGNERQY
j_call: TRBJ1-1; clone_size: -; v_call: TRBV15; cdr3_aa: ATSSPDSRNTEAF
j_call: TRBJ2-5; clone_size: -; v_call: TRBV7-9; cdr3_aa: ASSLDRGDETQY
j_call: TRBJ2-6; clone_size: -; v_call: TRBV18; cdr3_aa: ASSQQGFNGANVLT
j_call: TRBJ2-1; clone_size: -; v_call: TRBV19; cdr3_aa: ASSYTRGAEQF
j_call: TRBJ2-7; clone_size: -; v_call: TRBV29-1; cdr3_aa: SVDWVRGGKYEQY
j_call: TRBJ1-2; clone_size: -; v_call: TRBV21-1; cdr3_aa: ASGATAHGYT
j_call: TRBJ2-2; clone_size: -; v_call: TRBV2; cdr3_aa: ASRRTSGDTGELF
j_call: TRBJ2-2; clone_size: -; v_call: TRBV4-1; cdr3_aa: ASSYSGGNTGELF
j_call: TRBJ1-2; clone_size: -; v_call: TRBV19; cdr3_aa: ASSLQLGIGYT
j_call: TRBJ2-1; clone_size: -; v_call: TRBV6-6; cdr3_aa: ASRRTGPYNEQF
j_call: TRBJ1-1; clone_size: -; v_call: TRBV15; cdr3_aa: ATSRGERAEAF
j_call: TRBJ2-1; clone_size: -; v_call: TRBV27; cdr3_aa: ASSLKFDSPYAGARDEQF
j_call: TRBJ1-1; clone_size: -; v_call: TRBV30; cdr3_aa: AWGGLQTEAF
j_call: TRBJ1-2; clone_size: few; v_call: TRBV6-1; cdr3_aa: ASSGHPTGEGGYT
j_call: TRBJ2-7; clone_size: -; v_call: TRBV9; cdr3_aa: ASSSKGHGDDEQY
j_call: TRBJ1-1; clone_size: -; v_call: TRBV10-3; cdr3_aa: AISEAVMNTEAF
j_call: TRBJ1-1; clone_size: -; v_call: TRBV12-5; cdr3_aa: ASGPQYGTGVTEAF
j_call: TRBJ2-2; clone_size: few; v_call: TRBV5-1; cdr3_aa: ASSLEGVLELF
j_call: TRBJ2-5; clone_size: -; v_call: TRBV7-2; cdr3_aa: ASSKHAGVETQY
j_call: TRBJ1-1; clone_size: -; v_call: TRBV6-6; cdr3_aa: ATIDRMNTEAF
j_call: TRBJ2-1; clone_size: few; v_call: TRBV12-5; cdr3_aa: ASGPGTSYNEQF
j_call: TRBJ2-6; clone_size: once; v_call: TRBV11-3; cdr3_aa: ASSLGRGWANVLT
j_call: TRBJ2-7; clone_size: -; v_call: TRBV6-1; cdr3_aa: ASSVGAGQEPYEQY
j_call: TRBJ2-5; clone_size: -; v_call: TRBV5-4; cdr3_aa: ASSQATDRVQETQY
j_call: TRBJ2-5; clone_size: -; v_call: TRBV7-9; cdr3_aa: ASSSLQETQY
j_call: TRBJ1-1; clone_size: few; v_call: TRBV6-6; cdr3_aa: ATTGANTEAF
j_call: TRBJ2-7; clone_size: -; v_call: TRBV6-5; cdr3_aa: ASSERGLYEQY
j_call: -; clone_size: -; v_call: TRBV5-6; cdr3_aa: ASSSGTGARGYEQY
j_call: TRBJ1-2; clone_size: -; v_call: TRBV27; cdr3_aa: ASSPSGTENGYT
j_call: TRBJ1-3; clone_size: -; v_call: TRBV18; cdr3_aa: ASSPWQATSGNTIY
j_call: TRBJ2-2; clone_size: -; v_call: TRBV5-4; cdr3_aa: ASSFEGEDTGELF
j_call: TRBJ2-7; clone_size: -; v_call: TRBV7-6; cdr3_aa: ASSSGQGDEQY
j_call: TRBJ1-2; clone_size: -; v_call: TRBV5-6; cdr3_aa: ASSLLSSRANYGYT
j_call: TRBJ1-1; clone_size: -; v_call: TRBV5-1; cdr3_aa: ASSRGDNPEAF
j_call: TRBJ2-2; clone_size: -; v_call: TRBV19; cdr3_aa: ASMPRVQGTGELF
j_call: TRBJ2-3; clone_size: -; v_call: TRBV27; cdr3_aa: ASRLRQGGTTDTQY
j_call: TRBJ2-3; clone_size: -; v_call: TRBV2; cdr3_aa: ASSEGQLARGSDTQY
j_call: TRBJ2-6; clone_size: -; v_call: TRBV9; cdr3_aa: ASSVGVIAGSGANVLT
j_call: TRBJ1-2; clone_size: -; v_call: TRBV6-5; cdr3_aa: ASSWTGDGGYT